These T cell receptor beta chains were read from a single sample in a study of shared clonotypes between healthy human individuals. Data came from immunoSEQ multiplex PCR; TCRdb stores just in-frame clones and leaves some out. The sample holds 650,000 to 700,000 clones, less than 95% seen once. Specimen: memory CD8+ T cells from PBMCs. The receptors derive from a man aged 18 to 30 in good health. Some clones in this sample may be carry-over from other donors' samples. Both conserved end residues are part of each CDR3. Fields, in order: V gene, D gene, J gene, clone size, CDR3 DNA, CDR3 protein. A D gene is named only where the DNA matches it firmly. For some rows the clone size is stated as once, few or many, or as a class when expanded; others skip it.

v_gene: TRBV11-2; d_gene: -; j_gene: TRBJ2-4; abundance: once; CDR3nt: TGTGCCAGCAGCTCCCCCCGGGGTCAACTAGCCAAAAACATTCAGTACTTC; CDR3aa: CASSSPRGQLAKNIQYF
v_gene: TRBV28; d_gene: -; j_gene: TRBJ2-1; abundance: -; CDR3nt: TGTGCCAGCAGTCCTAGGCTCTACTACAATGAGCAGTTCTTC; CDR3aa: CASSPRLYYNEQFF
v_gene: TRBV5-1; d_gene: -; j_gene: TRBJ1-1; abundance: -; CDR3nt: TGCGCCAGCAGCTTGGAGGCATTGGGCACTGAAGCTTTCTTT; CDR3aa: CASSLEALGTEAFF
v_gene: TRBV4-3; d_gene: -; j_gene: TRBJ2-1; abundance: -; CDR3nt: TGCGCCAGCAGCCAAAGGTGGGCTTACAATGAGCAGTTCTTC; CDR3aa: CASSQRWAYNEQFF
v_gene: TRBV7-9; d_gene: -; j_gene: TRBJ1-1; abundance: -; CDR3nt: TGTGCCAGCGGTAGTAGGGAACAGGTGAACACTGAAGCTTTCTTT; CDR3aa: CASGSREQVNTEAFF
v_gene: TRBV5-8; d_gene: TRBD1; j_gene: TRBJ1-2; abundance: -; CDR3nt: TGTGCCAGCAGCTCACAGGGGGCGGGCTATGGCTACACCTTC; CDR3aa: CASSSQGAGYGYTF
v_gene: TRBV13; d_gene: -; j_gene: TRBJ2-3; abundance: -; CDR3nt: TGTGCCAGCAGCTCCCGAAATTATACAGTGTACACAGATACGCAGTATTTT; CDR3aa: CASSSRNYTVYTDTQYF
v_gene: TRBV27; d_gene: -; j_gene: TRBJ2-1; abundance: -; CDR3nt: TGTGCCAGCAGTTTGGGGGCGGGAGATAACAATGAGCAGTTCTTC; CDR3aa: CASSLGAGDNNEQFF
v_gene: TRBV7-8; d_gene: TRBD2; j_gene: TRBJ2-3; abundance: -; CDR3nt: TGTGCCAGCAGCTTGGGACTAGCGGGACAAGGGGATACGCAGTATTTT; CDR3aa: CASSLGLAGQGDTQYF
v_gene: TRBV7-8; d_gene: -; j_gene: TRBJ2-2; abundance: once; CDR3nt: TGTGCCAGCAGCCTCAGCGAGTTCGACACCGGGGAGCTGTTTTTT; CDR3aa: CASSLSEFDTGELFF
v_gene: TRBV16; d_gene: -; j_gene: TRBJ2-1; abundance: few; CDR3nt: TGTGCCAGCAGCCAATCGACCTCCTACAATGAGCAGTTCTTC; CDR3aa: CASSQSTSYNEQFF
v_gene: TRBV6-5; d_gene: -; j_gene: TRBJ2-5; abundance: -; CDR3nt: TGTGCCAGCCAAGGCGGGGGCAGTGAGACCCAGTACTTC; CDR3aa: CASQGGGSETQYF
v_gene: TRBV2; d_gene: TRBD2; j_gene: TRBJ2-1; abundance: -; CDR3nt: TGTGCCAGCAGTGACCGGGCTAGCGGGAGAAATGAGCAGTTCTTC; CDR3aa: CASSDRASGRNEQFF
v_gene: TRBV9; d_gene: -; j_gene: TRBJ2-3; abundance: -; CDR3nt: TGTGCCAGCAGCGTCACCCTTGGGGCGGATACGCAGTATTTT; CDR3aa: CASSVTLGADTQYF
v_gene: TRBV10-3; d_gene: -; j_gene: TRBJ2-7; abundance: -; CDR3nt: TGTGCCATCAGTGAGTCTTCGGCCCCCTACGAGCAGTACTTC; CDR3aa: CAISESSAPYEQYF
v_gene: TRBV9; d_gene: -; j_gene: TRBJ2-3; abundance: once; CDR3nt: TGTGCCAGCAGCGTAGAATGGCTTCTCACAGATACGCAGTATTTT; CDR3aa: CASSVEWLLTDTQYF